The 24 T cell receptor beta chains listed next were all sequenced from one sample in a study of regulatory T cells in long-lasting Graves disease. Arm-PCR of CDR3 regions and iRepertoire HTBI primers were used to build TCR beta libraries. TCRdb analysed the multiplex PCR reads with MiXCR anew, one entry per CDR3 protein. The sample holds about 460,000 distinct CDR3 sequences, 22% seen once. Sample time point: persistent/refractory GD, antithyroid drugs over 5 years with positive TRAb. RNA extracted from PBMCs served as the sequencing template. The sequenced sample was peripheral blood mononuclear cells (PBMCs), obtained when the disease was refractory, from a patient treated with antithyroid drugs. The source of these receptors is a female donor with Graves disease.

This clonotype was recorded a few times. The rearrangement uses TRBV7-9 and TRBJ1-1; unclear D gene. The germline CDR1 and CDR2 sequences are SEHNR and FQNEAQ (reference sequence). V lost 3 bases to trimming and J lost 2 bases, with 13 bases between them. The CDR3 totals 15 residues. The CDR3: CASSFSLGPNTEAFF. The CDR3 bases are TGTGCCAGCAGCTTCTCCCTCGGCCCTAACACTGAAGCTTTCTTT. Looking up the rest from reference TRBV7-9 and TRBJ1-1 gives the full variable domain: DTGVSQNPRHKITKRGQNVTFRCDPISEHNRLYWYRQTLGQGPEFLTYFQNEAQLEKSRLLSDRFSAERPKGSFSTLEIQRTEQGDSAMYLCASSFSLGPNTEAFFGQGTRLTVV.

This clonotype came up a few times. The rearrangement links TRBV20-1 to TRBJ1-2, with D uncertain. This CDR3 has 17 residues. Germline assignment: CDR1 DFQATT and CDR2 SNEGSKA (reference sequence). The V end was cut by 1 base, the J end by 0 bases, with 18 bases between. CDR3 sequence (DNA): TGCAGTGCTAGAGGCCCCTTCGGGGAGACTACTAACTATGGCTACACCTTC. Translating gives CSARGPFGETTNYGYTF.

This chain links TRBV18 with TRBJ1-6; D is uncertain. This CDR3 region has 15 residues. Looked up from germline, CDR1 is KGHSH and CDR2 is LQKENI. V lost 5 bases, J lost 10 bases, and 18 bases lay in between. As DNA, the CDR3 is TGTGCCAGCTCAGGAGAGCGGACCTCAGGCTCACCCCTCCACTTT. This translates into CASSGERTSGSPLHF.

This clonotype was detected a few times. The chain employs TRBV6-5 and TRBJ2-7; perhaps TRBD1 as D (5 bases). The germline gives CDR1 MNHEY, CDR2 SVGAGI. Trimming took 2 bases from V and 9 from J, leaving 11 bases between them. The CDR3 contains 12 residues. CDR3 in amino acids: CASSYAGSGQYF. CDR3 DNA sequence: TGTGCCAGCAGTTACGCAGGGTCGGGGCAGTACTTC.

The table lists this clonotype with a few counts. This may be a read error: a much more frequent sequence differs by one nucleotide. This chain joins TRBV2 and TRBJ2-7; 7 nucleotides align to TRBD1. CDR1 SNHLY and CDR2 FYNNEI come from the germline V gene. The CDR3 runs to 13 residues. The CDR3 sequence: CASRDGTVYGQYF. The CDR3 DNA is TGTGCCAGCAGGGACGGGACAGTCTACGGGCAGTACTTC.

This clonotype was counted a few times. Here the CDR3 reads CASSVDDRGTEAFF. In DNA, the CDR3 is TGTGCCAGCAGCGTAGACGACAGGGGGACTGAAGCTTTCTTT. The V call is TRBV9, the J call TRBJ1-1; 9 bases map to TRBD1. J lost 5 bases, V lost 0 bases, and 2 bases had no gene match. The CDR3 extends over 14 amino acids. Germline CDR1 reads SGDLS; CDR2 reads YYNGEE.

The chain combines TRBV27 with TRBJ1-5; 9 bases align to TRBD1. Germline V gives CDR1 MNHEY, CDR2 SMNVEV (reference sequence). The CDR3 consists of 16 residues. Trimming at V came to 3 bases and at J to 1 base, leaving 4 bases not matched to a gene. The CDR3 protein is CASSLTGTGSNQPQHF. The CDR3 DNA reads TGTGCCAGCAGTTTGACCGGGACAGGGAGCAATCAGCCCCAGCATTTT.

This clonotype has ten or more counts. J is TRBJ2-7 and V is TRBV6-5, with TRBD2 identical over 14 bases. The CDR3 loop spans 15 amino acids. Germline-derived CDR1 and CDR2 are MNHEY and SVGAGI. V gave up 4 bases and J gave up 7 bases; unmatched junction bases: 6. The CDR3 here is CASSFGGLAGVEQYF. CDR3 DNA: TGTGCCAGCAGTTTCGGGGGACTAGCGGGAGTTGAGCAGTACTTC.

A remark on this clonotype: Possible read error: a much larger clone is one base away. CDR3 bases: TGTGCCAGCACAGACGGGGATGGCGAGCAGTACTTC. Amino acids: CASTDGDGEQYF. V usage is TRBV28 and J usage is TRBJ2-7; D possibly corresponds to TRBD2 (5 bases). CDR3 length: 12 residues. Per the germline V gene, CDR1 is MDHEN and CDR2 is SYDVKM. Trimming pared 7 bases from V and 6 bases from J, leaving 13 bases between.

This clonotype appeared many times. The chain is built from TRBV11-2 and TRBJ2-7; TRBD1 matches at 8 bases. Germline V CDR1 and CDR2: SGHAT, FQNNGV. The trim removed 11 bases at V and 3 bases at J, leaving 6 bases unmatched. The CDR3 loop spans 12 amino acids. The CDR3: CAPRGRLYEQYF. Written as DNA, the CDR3 is TGTGCCCCCAGGGGGCGGCTCTACGAGCAGTACTTC.

The chain is built from TRBV10-3 and TRBJ1-1, with D unresolved. V gave up 6 bases and J gave up 1 base, with 9 bases separating them. Germline lookup yields CDR1 ENHRY and CDR2 SYGVKD. The CDR3 has 13 amino acids. The CDR3 sequence is CAISSRENTEAFF. Written as DNA, the CDR3 is TGTGCCATCAGCTCCCGCGAGAACACTGAAGCTTTCTTT.

This clonotype was seen repeatedly, ten times or more. J is TRBJ2-2 and V is TRBV14; D gene unclear. The V and J ends lost 3 bases and 1 base respectively, with 6 bases between them. Per germline, CDR1 SGHDN and CDR2 FVKESK. This CDR3 is built from 14 residues. The CDR3 DNA sequence: TGTGCCAGCAGCCAGGGTATGAACACCGGGGAGCTGTTTTTT. It encodes CASSQGMNTGELFF.

This clonotype was found a few times. The chain is built from TRBV7-8 and TRBJ2-4; D may be TRBD2 (5 bases). The CDR3 is made up of 15 amino acids. Germline lookup yields CDR1 SGHVS and CDR2 FQNEAQ. Trimming took off 5 bases at V and 0 bases at J, with 11 bases between the two ends. The CDR3 sequence: CASSESRVAKNIQYF. The CDR3 bases are TGTGCCAGCAGCGAATCGAGGGTAGCCAAAAACATTCAGTACTTC.

This clonotype was detected only a few times. This chain connects TRBV29-1 to TRBJ1-2; no clear D. In germline, CDR1 is SQVTM, CDR2 ANQGSEA. The CDR3 is 10 amino acids. The V end was cut by 4 bases, the J end by 8 bases, with 8 bases between. CDR3 in amino acids: CSVGVPGYTF. The DNA for the CDR3 is TGCAGCGTTGGGGTCCCCGGCTACACCTTC.

This clonotype was seen ten or more times. CDR3 bases: TGTGCCAGCAGTCCCATGGCAGGGAGGGACGAGCAGTACTTC. Its translation: CASSPMAGRDEQYF. This sequence joins TRBV6-1 and TRBJ2-7; TRBD2 matches at 7 bases. Germline V gives CDR1 MNHNS, CDR2 SASEGT. The trim removed 5 bases at V and 5 bases at J, leaving 9 bases unmatched. The CDR3 is made up of 14 amino acids.

This clonotype was counted many times. The chain uses TRBV20-1 and TRBJ2-5; 7 bases map to TRBD1. V was clipped by 4 bases and J by 1 base; unmatched bases: 9. This CDR3 spans 15 amino acids. The V gene's germline CDR1 is DFQATT and CDR2 SNEGSKA (reference sequence). CDR3 nucleotides: TGCAGTGCTACCTTCCCGTGGGACAGCCAAGAGACCCAGTACTTC. Translated, it gives CSATFPWDSQETQYF.

This clonotype appeared many times. The V and J genes are TRBV2 and TRBJ1-1; no clear D gene. The germline gives CDR1 SNHLY, CDR2 FYNNEI. The CDR3 has 14 amino acids. The germline V and J ends were trimmed by 6 bases and 1 base, with 12 bases remaining between them. The CDR3, as DNA: TGTGCCAGCAGAAGCAGTACCTCGAACACTGAAGCTTTCTTT. Its translation: CASRSSTSNTEAFF.

This clonotype was found many times. CDR3 protein: CASSLGQGAGYTF. CDR3 sequence (DNA): TGTGCCAGCAGCTTGGGACAGGGAGCTGGCTACACCTTC. This chain connects TRBV7-2 to TRBJ1-2; the match to TRBD1 covers 9 bases. The junction had 3 bases not matched to a gene; V was cut back by 3 bases and J by 7 bases. Germline-derived CDR1 and CDR2 are SGHTA and FQGNSA. The CDR3 consists of 13 residues.

This rearrangement joins TRBV30 to TRBJ1-5; a weak D match, TRBD1 (5 bases). Germline values: CDR1 GTSNPN, CDR2 SVGIG (reference sequence). This CDR3 is built from 16 residues. Trimming took 4 bases from V and 7 from J, leaving 23 bases between them. CDR3 amino acids: CAWTPRGGGRGQPQHF. The CDR3, as DNA: TGTGCCTGGACCCCCCGGGGGGGGGGTCGAGGACAGCCCCAGCATTTT.

This chain links TRBV10-3 with TRBJ2-7; maybe TRBD1 (7 bases). The CDR3 is 12 amino acids. Trimming took off 9 bases at V and 5 bases at J, with 14 bases between the two ends. Germline loops: CDR1 ENHRY, CDR2 SYGVKD. The CDR3 nucleotides are TGTGCCATACGACAGGGAGGTCACGAGCAGTACTTC. Encoded protein: CAIRQGGHEQYF.

The rearrangement uses TRBV5-8 and TRBJ1-2; 8 positions agree with TRBD1. V shed 0 bases, J shed 8 bases, and the junction held 6 bases outside the gene matches. From germline, CDR1 is SGHTS and CDR2 YDEGEE. CDR3 size: 14 residues. The CDR3 here is CASSLDPGQGGYTF. The CDR3 DNA reads as TGTGCCAGCAGCTTGGACCCCGGACAGGGCGGCTACACCTTC.

This clonotype has more than one count but fewer than ten. This may be a read error, as it is one base from a much larger clone. CDR3 sequence reads: CASSRDRGRTFF. CDR3 bases: TGTGCCAGCAGCCGGGACAGGGGGCGAACTTTCTTT. The chain employs TRBV6-1 and TRBJ1-1; 12 nucleotides agree with TRBD1. V gave up 6 bases and J gave up 12 bases; unmatched junction bases: 5. CDR1 and CDR2 (germline): MNHNS, SASEGT. The CDR3 is made up of 12 amino acids.

V gene TRBV7-3 combines with J gene TRBJ2-2; possible D gene TRBD2, 7 bases. Germline CDR1 SGHTA, CDR2 FQGTGA. The V end was cut by 1 base, the J end by 4 bases, with 13 bases between. This CDR3 spans 16 amino acids. In DNA form, the CDR3 reads TGTGCCAGCAGCTTAATGGGGGGGGGCCTCACCGGGGAGCTGTTTTTT. Residues: CASSLMGGGLTGELFF.

In this sample, this clonotype turned up many times. This rearrangement joins TRBV29-1 to TRBJ1-4; 8 bases are shared with TRBD1. The CDR3 is 13 residues long. The ends lost 5 bases at V and 6 bases at J; junction bases unmatched: 5. CDR1 is SQVTM and CDR2 is ANQGSEA in the germline V gene. CDR3 in amino acids: CSVTGQGDEKLFF. The CDR3 DNA reads TGCAGCGTTACAGGACAGGGTGATGAAAAACTGTTTTTT.